The rows below give T cell receptor beta chains drawn from one sample of a study. A single record per CDR3 protein comes from TCRdb applying MiXCR to the RT-PCR reads. The data contain fewer than 800,000 distinct CDR3 sequences, 11% to 15% of them singletons. Sequenced sample: memory CD4+ T cells from blood. These receptors originate from a female donor in good health, serving as a healthy control. CDR3s include the opening cysteine and the closing phenylalanine or tryptophan. The D gene is left open where the match is weak. Size tells how often a clone was seen (once, few, many) or the class of an expanded clone, and some rows leave it out.

j_gene,abundance,d_gene,v_gene,CDR3aa,CDR3nt
TRBJ2-7,few,-,TRBV3-1,CASSLWDRVDEQYF,TGTGCCAGCAGCCTTTGGGACCGCGTTGACGAGCAGTACTTC
TRBJ1-5,-,-,TRBV6-5,CASSRRISGSLSAGDQPQHF,TGTGCCAGCAGTCGCCGGATTAGCGGGAGTTTAAGTGCCGGGGATCAGCCCCAGCATTTT
TRBJ1-2,-,TRBD1,TRBV4-2,CASSRKGAQYGYTF,TGTGCCAGCAGCCGCAAGGGGGCACAATATGGCTACACCTTC
TRBJ2-7,-,-,TRBV2,CASSGRTSSYEQYF,TGTGCCAGCAGCGGACGGACGAGCTCCTACGAGCAGTACTTC
TRBJ1-3,many,-,TRBV9,CASSVGPPGNTIYF,TGTGCCAGCAGCGTAGGGCCCCCTGGAAACACCATATATTTT
TRBJ1-6,few,-,TRBV15,CATSRGQGNSPLHF,TGTGCCACCAGCAGAGGCCAGGGTAATTCACCCCTCCACTTT
TRBJ2-1,-,TRBD1,TRBV7-9,CASSPFRDRAYNEQFF,TGTGCCAGCAGTCCCTTCCGGGACAGGGCCTACAATGAGCAGTTCTTC
TRBJ2-7,-,-,TRBV5-1,CASSPGDSLSSYEQYF,TGCGCCAGCAGCCCGGGGGACTCCCTCAGCTCCTACGAGCAGTACTTC
TRBJ1-2,many,-,TRBV7-9,CASSLVGSYGYTF,TGTGCCAGCAGTTTAGTAGGGAGCTATGGCTACACCTTC
TRBJ2-3,-,-,TRBV6-1,CASQQGLDRTDTQYF,TGTGCCAGCCAACAGGGCTTAGATCGAACAGATACGCAGTATTTT
TRBJ1-2,few,TRBD1,TRBV4-1,CASSQEPGQHYGYTF,TGCGCCAGCAGCCAAGAGCCGGGACAGCACTATGGCTACACCTTC
TRBJ2-2,many,-,TRBV7-8,CASTATGVNTGELFF,TGTGCCAGCACCGCGACTGGAGTGAACACCGGGGAGCTGTTTTTT
TRBJ2-2,-,-,TRBV12-3/TRBV12-4,CASSFSGGELFF,TGTGCCAGCAGTTTTAGTGGCGGGGAGCTGTTTTTT
TRBJ2-7,many,TRBD1,TRBV29-1,CSVELGQGTYEQYF,TGCAGCGTTGAACTGGGACAGGGAACCTACGAGCAGTACTTC
TRBJ1-1,-,-,TRBV29-1,CSSDTSNTEAFF,TGCAGCTCTGACACCTCGAACACTGAAGCTTTCTTT
TRBJ2-3,-,TRBD2,TRBV5-1,CASSGGRATDTQYF,TGCGCCAGCAGCGGCGGGAGGGCCACAGATACGCAGTATTTT
TRBJ1-1,-,TRBD1,TRBV20-1,CTTNRGLNTEAFF,TGCACGACTAACAGGGGGCTGAACACTGAAGCTTTCTTT
TRBJ2-1,few,-,TRBV6-1,CATRANSYNEQFF,TGTGCCACACGGGCGAACTCCTACAATGAGCAGTTCTTC
TRBJ1-5,-,-,TRBV12-3/TRBV12-4,CASSFIGTEVSNQPQHF,TGTGCCAGCAGTTTCATCGGGACTGAAGTTAGCAATCAGCCCCAGCATTTT
TRBJ1-3,many,-,TRBV12-3/TRBV12-4,CASSLGASGNTIYF,TGTGCCAGCAGTTTGGGGGCATCTGGAAACACCATATATTTT
TRBJ2-1,many,TRBD1,TRBV5-1,CASRHGQGDNEQFF,TGCGCCAGCAGACACGGACAGGGGGACAATGAGCAGTTCTTC
TRBJ2-1,-,-,TRBV7-2,CASSFDYPTVQFF,TGTGCCAGCAGCTTTGACTATCCCACAGTTCAGTTCTTC
TRBJ2-7,-,-,TRBV7-2,CASSQTMDGTYEQYF,TGTGCCAGCAGCCAGACGATGGACGGTACCTACGAGCAGTACTTC
TRBJ2-7,few,-,TRBV7-2,CASSLRQQYEQYF,TGTGCCAGCAGCTTAAGACAGCAATACGAGCAGTACTTC
TRBJ2-1,-,TRBD1,TRBV7-3,CASSFGGTGGNHEQFF,TGTGCCAGCAGCTTCGGGGGGACAGGGGGCAACCATGAGCAGTTCTTC
TRBJ2-3,many,-,TRBV29-1,CSVEDWGGGDTQYF,TGCAGCGTTGAAGATTGGGGAGGGGGCGATACGCAGTATTTT
TRBJ1-2,-,-,TRBV4-2,CASSQDPGTSGGYTF,TGTGCCAGCAGCCAAGACCCGGGGACGAGTGGTGGCTACACCTTC
TRBJ1-1,few,-,TRBV11-3,CASSLEANREDTEAFF,TGTGCCAGCAGCTTAGAGGCCAACCGGGAAGACACTGAAGCTTTCTTT
TRBJ2-2,many,-,TRBV4-1,CASSQVVGGANTGELFF,TGCGCCAGCAGCCAAGTCGTGGGTGGGGCTAACACCGGGGAGCTGTTTTTT